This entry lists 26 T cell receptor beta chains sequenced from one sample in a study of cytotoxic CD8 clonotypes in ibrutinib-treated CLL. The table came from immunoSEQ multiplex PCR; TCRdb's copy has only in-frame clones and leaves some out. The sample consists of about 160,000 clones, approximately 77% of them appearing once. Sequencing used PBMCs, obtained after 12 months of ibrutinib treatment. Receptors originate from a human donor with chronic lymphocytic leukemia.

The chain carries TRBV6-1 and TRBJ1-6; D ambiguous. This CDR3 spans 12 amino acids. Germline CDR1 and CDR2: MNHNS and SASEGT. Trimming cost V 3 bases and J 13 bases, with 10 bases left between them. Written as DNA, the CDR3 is TGTGCCAGCAGTGAGACGGGCCTTCCCCTCCACTTT. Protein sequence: CASSETGLPLHF.

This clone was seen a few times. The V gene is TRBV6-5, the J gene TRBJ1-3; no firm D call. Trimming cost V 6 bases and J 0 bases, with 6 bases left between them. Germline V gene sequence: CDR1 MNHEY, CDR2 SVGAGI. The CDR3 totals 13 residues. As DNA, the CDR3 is TGTGCCAGCAGCATCCGCTCTGGAAACACCATATATTTT. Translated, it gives CASSIRSGNTIYF.

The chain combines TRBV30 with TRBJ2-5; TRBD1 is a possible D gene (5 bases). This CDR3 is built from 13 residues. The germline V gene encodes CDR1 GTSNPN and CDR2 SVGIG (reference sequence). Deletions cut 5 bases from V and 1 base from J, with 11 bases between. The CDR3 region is CAWGRTLQETQYF. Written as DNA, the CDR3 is TGTGCCTGGGGAAGGACACTCCAAGAGACCCAGTACTTC.

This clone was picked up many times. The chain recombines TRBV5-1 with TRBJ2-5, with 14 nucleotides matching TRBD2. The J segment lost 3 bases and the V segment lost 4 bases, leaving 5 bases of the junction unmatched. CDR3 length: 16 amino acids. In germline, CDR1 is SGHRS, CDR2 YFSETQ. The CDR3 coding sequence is TGCGCCAGCAGCCCGGGACTAGCGGGGGTTAAAGAGACCCAGTACTTC. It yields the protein CASSPGLAGVKETQYF. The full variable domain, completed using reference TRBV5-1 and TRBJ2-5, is KAGVTQTPRYLIKTRGQQVTLSCSPISGHRSVSWYQQTPGQGLQFLFEYFSETQRNKGNFPGRFSGRQFSNSRSEMNVSTLELGDSALYLCASSPGLAGVKETQYFGPGTRLLVL.

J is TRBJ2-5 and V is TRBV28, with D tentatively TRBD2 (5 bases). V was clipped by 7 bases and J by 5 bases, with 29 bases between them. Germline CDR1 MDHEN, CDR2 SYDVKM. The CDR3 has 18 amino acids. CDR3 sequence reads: CASNPRLLREGTGETQYF. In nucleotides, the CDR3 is TGTGCCAGCAACCCACGACTTCTCCGAGAAGGTACGGGGGAGACCCAGTACTTC.

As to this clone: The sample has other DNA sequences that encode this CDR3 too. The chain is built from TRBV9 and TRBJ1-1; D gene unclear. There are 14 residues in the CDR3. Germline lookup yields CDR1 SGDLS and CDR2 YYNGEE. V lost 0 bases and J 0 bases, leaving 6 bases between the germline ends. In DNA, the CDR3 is TGTGCCAGCAGCGTAGATCCCCTGAACACTGAAGCTTTCTTT. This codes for CASSVDPLNTEAFF.

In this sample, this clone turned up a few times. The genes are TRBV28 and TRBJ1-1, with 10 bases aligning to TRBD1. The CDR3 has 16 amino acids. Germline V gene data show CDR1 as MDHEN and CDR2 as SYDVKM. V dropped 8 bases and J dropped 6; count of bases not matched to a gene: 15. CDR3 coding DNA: TGTGCCAGCTGTTCTTGGGGACAGGGGACTGACGCTGAAGCTTTCTTT. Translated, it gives CASCSWGQGTDAEAFF.

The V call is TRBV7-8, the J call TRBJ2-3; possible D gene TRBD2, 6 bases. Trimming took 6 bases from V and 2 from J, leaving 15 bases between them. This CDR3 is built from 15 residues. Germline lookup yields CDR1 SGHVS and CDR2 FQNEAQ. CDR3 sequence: CASSPPGLNTDTQYF. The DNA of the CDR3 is TGTGCCAGCAGTCCACCGGGACTTAACACAGATACGCAGTATTTT.

The CDR3 DNA reads TGTGCCAGCACCCCCGGACAACCGCAAGGGAACCAGTACTTC. Translation: CASTPGQPQGNQYF. This chain uses TRBV2 with TRBJ2-5; D is possibly TRBD1 (5 bases). Trimming removed 7 bases at V and 10 bases at J, with 22 bases between. The CDR3 is 14 amino acids. Germline CDR1 is SNHLY and CDR2 is FYNNEI.

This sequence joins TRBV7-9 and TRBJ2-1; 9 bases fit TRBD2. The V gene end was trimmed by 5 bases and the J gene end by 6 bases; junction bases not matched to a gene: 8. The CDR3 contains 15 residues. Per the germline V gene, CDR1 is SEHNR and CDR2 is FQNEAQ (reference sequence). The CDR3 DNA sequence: TGTGCCAGCAGCCCCCGGGGACTAGCTATCAATGAGCAGTTCTTC. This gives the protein CASSPRGLAINEQFF.

This CDR3 is CASSEPWGGVGTDTQYF. The CDR3 nucleotides are TGTGCCAGCAGCGAGCCGTGGGGTGGAGTGGGCACAGATACGCAGTATTTT. The chain has TRBV9 and TRBJ2-3; no clear D. Germline values: CDR1 SGDLS, CDR2 YYNGEE. V was cut by 3 bases and J by 1 base, with 18 bases left in between. The CDR3 has 17 amino acids.

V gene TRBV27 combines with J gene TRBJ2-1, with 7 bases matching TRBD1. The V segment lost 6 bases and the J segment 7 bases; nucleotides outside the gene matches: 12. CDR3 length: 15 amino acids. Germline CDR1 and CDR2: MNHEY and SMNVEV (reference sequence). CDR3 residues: CASSLGTARRNEQFF. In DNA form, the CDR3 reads TGTGCCAGCAGCCTTGGGACAGCCAGGAGAAATGAGCAGTTCTTC.

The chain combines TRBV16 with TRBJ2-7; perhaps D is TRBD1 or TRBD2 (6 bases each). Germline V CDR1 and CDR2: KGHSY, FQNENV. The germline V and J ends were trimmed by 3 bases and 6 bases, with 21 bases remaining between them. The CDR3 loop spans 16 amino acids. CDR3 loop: CASSQSVGAGLTEQYF. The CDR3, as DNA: TGTGCCAGCAGCCAGTCCGTGGGGGCGGGACTGACCGAGCAGTACTTC.

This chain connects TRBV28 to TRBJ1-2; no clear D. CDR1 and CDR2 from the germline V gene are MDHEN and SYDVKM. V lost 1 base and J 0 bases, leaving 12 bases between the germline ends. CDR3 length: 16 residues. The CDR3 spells CASSLSRQTANYGYTF. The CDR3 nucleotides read TGTGCCAGCAGTTTATCTCGGCAGACTGCTAACTATGGCTACACCTTC.

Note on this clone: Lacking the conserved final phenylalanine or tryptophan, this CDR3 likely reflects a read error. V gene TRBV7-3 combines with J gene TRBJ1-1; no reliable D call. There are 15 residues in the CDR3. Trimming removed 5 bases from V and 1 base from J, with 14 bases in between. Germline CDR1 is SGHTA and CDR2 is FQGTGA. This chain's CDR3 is CASSTRRVQNTEAFY. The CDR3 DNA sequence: TGTGCCAGCAGCACAAGACGAGTTCAGAACACTGAAGCTTTCTAT.

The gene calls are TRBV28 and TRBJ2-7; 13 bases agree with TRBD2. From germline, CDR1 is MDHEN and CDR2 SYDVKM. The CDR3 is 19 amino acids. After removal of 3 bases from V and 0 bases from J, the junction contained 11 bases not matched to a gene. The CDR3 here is CASSFGRWGTSGNSYEQYF. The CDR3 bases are TGTGCCAGCAGTTTTGGGCGTTGGGGGACTAGCGGGAACTCCTACGAGCAGTACTTC.

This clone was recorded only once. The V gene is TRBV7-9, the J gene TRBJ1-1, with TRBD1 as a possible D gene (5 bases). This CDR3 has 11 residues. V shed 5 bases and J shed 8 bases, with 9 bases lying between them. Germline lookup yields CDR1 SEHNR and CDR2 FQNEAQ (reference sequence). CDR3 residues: CASSDNREAFF. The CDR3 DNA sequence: TGTGCCAGCAGCGACAACAGGGAAGCTTTCTTT.

The CDR3 bases are TGTGCCAGCAGCCCGGACAGGGGCTCCTACAATGAGCAGTTCTTC. This sequence encodes CASSPDRGSYNEQFF. V is TRBV5-4 and J is TRBJ2-1, with TRBD1 identical over 9 bases. The CDR3 runs 15 residues. Per germline, CDR1 SGHNT and CDR2 YYREEE (reference sequence). Trimming cost V 4 bases and J 0 bases; bases outside gene matches: 2.

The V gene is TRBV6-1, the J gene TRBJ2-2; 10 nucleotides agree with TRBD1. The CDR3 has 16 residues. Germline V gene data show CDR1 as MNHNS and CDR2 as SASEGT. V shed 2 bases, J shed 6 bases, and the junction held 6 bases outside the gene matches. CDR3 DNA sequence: TGTGCCAGCAGTGAATCAGGGACAGGGGCGTCCGGGGAGCTGTTTTTT. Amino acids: CASSESGTGASGELFF.

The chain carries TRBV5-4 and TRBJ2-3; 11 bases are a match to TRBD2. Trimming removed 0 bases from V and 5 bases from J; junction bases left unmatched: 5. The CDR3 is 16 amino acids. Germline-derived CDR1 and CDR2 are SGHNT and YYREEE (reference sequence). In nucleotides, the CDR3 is TGTGCCAGCAGCTTGGGACTAGCGGGGCTAGGAGATACGCAGTATTTT. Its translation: CASSLGLAGLGDTQYF.

The CDR3 DNA reads as TGCGCCAGCAGCCAAGGGACGGGTAACTATGGCTACACCTTC. Translation: CASSQGTGNYGYTF. The rearrangement uses TRBV4-1 and TRBJ1-2; unclear D gene. CDR1 MGHRA and CDR2 YSYEKL come from the germline V gene. V lost 1 base and J lost 1, with 7 bases in between. This CDR3 spans 14 amino acids.

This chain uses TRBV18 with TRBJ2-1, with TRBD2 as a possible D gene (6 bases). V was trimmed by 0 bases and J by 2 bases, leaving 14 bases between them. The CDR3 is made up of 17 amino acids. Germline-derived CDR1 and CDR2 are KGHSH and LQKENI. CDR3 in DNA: TGTGCCAGCTCACCACCGGGAGGAGCTAGCGCCTACAATGAGCAGTTCTTC. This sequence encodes CASSPPGGASAYNEQFF.

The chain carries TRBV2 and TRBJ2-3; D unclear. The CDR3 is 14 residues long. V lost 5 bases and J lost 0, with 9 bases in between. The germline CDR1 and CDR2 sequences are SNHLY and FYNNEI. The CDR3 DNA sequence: TGTGCCAGCAGTCGAGCGCTTAGCACAGATACGCAGTATTTT. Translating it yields CASSRALSTDTQYF.

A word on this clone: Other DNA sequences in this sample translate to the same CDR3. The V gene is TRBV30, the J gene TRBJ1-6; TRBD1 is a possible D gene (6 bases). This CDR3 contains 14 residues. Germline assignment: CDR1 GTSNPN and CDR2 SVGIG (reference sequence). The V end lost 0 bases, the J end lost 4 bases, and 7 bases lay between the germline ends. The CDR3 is CAWSVRGYNSPLHF. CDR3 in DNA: TGTGCCTGGAGTGTGAGGGGGTATAATTCACCCCTCCACTTT.

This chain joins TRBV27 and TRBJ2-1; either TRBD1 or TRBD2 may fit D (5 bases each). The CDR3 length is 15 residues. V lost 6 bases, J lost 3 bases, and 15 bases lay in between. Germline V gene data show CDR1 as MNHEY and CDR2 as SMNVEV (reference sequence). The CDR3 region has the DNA TGTGCCAGCAGCTTCGGGACGGAGCTCTACAATGAGCAGTTCTTC. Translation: CASSFGTELYNEQFF.

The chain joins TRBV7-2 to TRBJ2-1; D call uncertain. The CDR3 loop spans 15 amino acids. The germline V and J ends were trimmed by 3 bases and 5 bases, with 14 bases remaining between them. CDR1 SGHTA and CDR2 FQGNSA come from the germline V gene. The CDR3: CASSFYYTTNNEQFF. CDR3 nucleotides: TGTGCCAGCAGCTTTTACTACACGACGAACAATGAGCAGTTCTTC. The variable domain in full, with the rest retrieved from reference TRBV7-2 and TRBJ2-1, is GAGVSQSPSNKVTEKGKDVELRCDPISGHTALYWYRQSLGQGLEFLIYFQGNSAPDKSGLPSDRFSAERTGGSVSTLTIQRTQQEDSAVYLCASSFYYTTNNEQFFGPGTRLTVL.